This T cell receptor beta chain originates from a study of cytomegalovirus exposure and HLA in healthy donors. The PCR made use of 60 Vbeta and 13 Jbeta primers. Generated by immunoSEQ multiplex PCR, the TCRdb table keeps only in-frame clones and is missing some. The repertoire holds some 110,000 clones, with roughly 83% as singletons. Regarding the study as a whole: Later work showed greater clonal expansion in HLA-associated TCR beta chains than in equally common others. Accurate prediction of HLA-A and HLA-B alleles (for most subjects) was reportedly achieved from TCR beta sequences. The study flagged roughly 160 TCR beta chains as cytomegalovirus-associated.

A remark on this clone: The antigen remains unidentified.

V was shortened by 7 bases and J by 2 bases, with 15 bases between the two germline ends. This CDR3 is 15 amino acids long. CDR1 and CDR2 (germline): MNHEY, SVGAGI. This clonotype was sampled from a man aged 25 to 45 in good health and CMV-seropositive. This chain links TRBV6-5 with TRBJ1-5, with a tentative D call TRBD1 (5 bases). What was sequenced was PBMCs. CDR3 region: CASKTGLGGNQPQHF. The DNA for the CDR3 is TGTGCCAGCAAGACGGGACTCGGGGGCAATCAGCCCCAGCATTTT.